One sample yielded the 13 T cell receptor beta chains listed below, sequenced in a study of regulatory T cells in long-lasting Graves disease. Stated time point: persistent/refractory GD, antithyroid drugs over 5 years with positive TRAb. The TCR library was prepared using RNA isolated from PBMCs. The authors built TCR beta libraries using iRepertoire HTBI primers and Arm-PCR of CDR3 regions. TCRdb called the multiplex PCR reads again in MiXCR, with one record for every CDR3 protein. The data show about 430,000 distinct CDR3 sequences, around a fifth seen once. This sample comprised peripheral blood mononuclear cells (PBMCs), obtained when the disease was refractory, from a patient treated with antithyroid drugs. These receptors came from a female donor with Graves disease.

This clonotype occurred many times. CDR3 nucleotides: TGTGCCAGCAGTTTATCCGGCAATAGGGCCTACGAGCAGTACTTC. Residues: CASSLSGNRAYEQYF. The rearrangement uses TRBV27 and TRBJ2-7; D uncertain. Germline lookup yields CDR1 MNHEY and CDR2 SMNVEV (reference sequence). Trimming shortened V by 0 bases and J by 2 bases, and 11 bases separated the two germline ends. This CDR3 has 15 amino acids.

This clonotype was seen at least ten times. For the CDR3, the DNA is TGCAGCCCCCGCCCCGCGCAGGGTGGCAACTATGGCTACACCTTC. This gives the protein CSPRPAQGGNYGYTF. The genes are TRBV20-1 and TRBJ1-2; a possible D gene is TRBD1 (5 bases). Per the germline V gene, CDR1 is DFQATT and CDR2 is SNEGSKA (reference sequence). This CDR3 has 15 residues.

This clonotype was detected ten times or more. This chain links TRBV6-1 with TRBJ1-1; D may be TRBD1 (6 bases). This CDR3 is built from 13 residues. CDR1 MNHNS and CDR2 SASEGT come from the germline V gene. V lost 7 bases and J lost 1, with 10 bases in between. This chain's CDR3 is CASNPGANTEAFF. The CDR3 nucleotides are TGTGCCAGCAATCCGGGGGCGAACACTGAAGCTTTCTTT.

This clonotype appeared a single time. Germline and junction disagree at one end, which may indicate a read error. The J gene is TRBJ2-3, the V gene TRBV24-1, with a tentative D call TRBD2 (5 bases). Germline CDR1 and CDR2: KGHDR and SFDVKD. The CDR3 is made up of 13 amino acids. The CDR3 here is CATSLSSASSPAF. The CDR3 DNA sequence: TGTGCCACCAGCCTCTCATCGGCATCTAGCCCCGCGTTT.

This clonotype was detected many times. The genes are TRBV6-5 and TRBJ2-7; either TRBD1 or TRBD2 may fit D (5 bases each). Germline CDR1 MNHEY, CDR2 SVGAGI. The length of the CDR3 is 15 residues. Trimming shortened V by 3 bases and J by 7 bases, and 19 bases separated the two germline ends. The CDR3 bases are TGTGCCAGCAGTTATAGCCAGGGACCGAACTTTGAGCAGTACTTC. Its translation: CASSYSQGPNFEQYF.

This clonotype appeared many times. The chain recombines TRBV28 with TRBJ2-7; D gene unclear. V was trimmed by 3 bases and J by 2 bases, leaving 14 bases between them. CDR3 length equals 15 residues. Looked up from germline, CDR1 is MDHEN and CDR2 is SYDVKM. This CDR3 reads CASSFLVKQTYEQYF. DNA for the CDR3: TGTGCCAGCAGTTTCCTGGTGAAACAAACCTACGAGCAGTACTTC.

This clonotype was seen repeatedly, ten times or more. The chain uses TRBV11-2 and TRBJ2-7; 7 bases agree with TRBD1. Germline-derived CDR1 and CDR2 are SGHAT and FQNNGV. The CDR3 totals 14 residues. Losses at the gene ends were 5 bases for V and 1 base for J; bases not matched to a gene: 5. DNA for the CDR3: TGTGCCAGCAGCGACGGCAGGGGGTCCTACGAGCAGTACTTC. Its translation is CASSDGRGSYEQYF.

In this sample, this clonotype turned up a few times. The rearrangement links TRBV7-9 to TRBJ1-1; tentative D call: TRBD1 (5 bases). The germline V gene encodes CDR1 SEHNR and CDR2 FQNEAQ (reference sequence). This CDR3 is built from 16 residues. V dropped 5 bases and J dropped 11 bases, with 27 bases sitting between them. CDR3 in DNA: TGTGCCAGCAGCACAAATTCCAATTGGGACCCAAAGCCGGCTTTCTTT. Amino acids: CASSTNSNWDPKPAFF. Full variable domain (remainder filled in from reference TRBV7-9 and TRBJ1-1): DTGVSQNPRHKITKRGQNVTFRCDPISEHNRLYWYRQTLGQGPEFLTYFQNEAQLEKSRLLSDRFSAERPKGSFSTLEIQRTEQGDSAMYLCASSTNSNWDPKPAFFGQGTRLTVV.

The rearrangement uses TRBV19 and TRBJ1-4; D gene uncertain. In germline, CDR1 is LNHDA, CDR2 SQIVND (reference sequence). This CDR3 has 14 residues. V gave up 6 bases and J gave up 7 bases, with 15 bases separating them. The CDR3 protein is CASRAAGLSEKLFF. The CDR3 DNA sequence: TGTGCCAGTAGGGCGGCCGGACTGAGTGAAAAACTGTTTTTT.

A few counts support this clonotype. CDR3 protein: CASSEVWVVGQENSPLHF. The CDR3 bases are TGTGCCAGCAGTGAAGTCTGGGTAGTCGGACAGGAGAATTCACCCCTCCACTTT. This sequence joins TRBV6-1 and TRBJ1-6; 7 bases line up with TRBD1. Germline V gene lookup returns CDR1 MNHNS and CDR2 SASEGT. Trimming removed 1 base from V and 7 bases from J; junction bases left unmatched: 13. This CDR3 region has 18 residues.

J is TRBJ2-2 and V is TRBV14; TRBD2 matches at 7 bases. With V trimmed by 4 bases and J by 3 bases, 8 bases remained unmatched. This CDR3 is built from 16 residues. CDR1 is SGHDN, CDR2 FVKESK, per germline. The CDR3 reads CASSLSGLLYTGELFF. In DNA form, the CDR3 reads TGTGCCAGCAGCCTTTCGGGACTACTTTACACCGGGGAGCTGTTTTTT.

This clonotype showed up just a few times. CDR3 region: CASALGRGGKYTEAFF. CDR3 bases: TGTGCCAGCGCCTTAGGACGCGGAGGAAAATACACTGAAGCTTTCTTT. This chain connects TRBV6-2 or TRBV6-3 to TRBJ1-1, with no clear D. Germline-derived CDR1 and CDR2 are MNHEY and SVGEGT. CDR3 length: 16 amino acids. Trimming shortened V by 8 bases and J by 3 bases, and 22 bases separated the two germline ends.

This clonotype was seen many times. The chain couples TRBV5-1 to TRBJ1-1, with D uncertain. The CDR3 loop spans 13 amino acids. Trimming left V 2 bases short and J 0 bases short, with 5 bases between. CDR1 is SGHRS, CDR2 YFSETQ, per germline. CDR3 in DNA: TGCGCCAGCAGCTTATACATGAACACTGAAGCTTTCTTT. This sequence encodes CASSLYMNTEAFF.